This TCR beta chain was sequenced for a study of identical twins. Between the trimmed V and J ends, which lost 8 bases and 6 bases, there was a span of 26 bases. The CDR3 contains 16 residues. CDR1 and CDR2 from the germline V gene are SGHAT and FQNNGV. Study-wide points: Modelling underestimated the level of out-of-frame TCR alpha sharing observed in monozygotic twins. Invariant cells of the MAIT and iNKT types might have partly distorted the zero-insertion analyses. Beta clonotypes that were abundant in cord blood contained fewer insertions, a pattern absent from memory repertoires.

This clonotype was detected only a few times. The antigen is not known. cDNA carried unique molecular identifiers, and a universal primer site was added by template switching. In TCRdb, the 5' RACE reads were re-called with MiXCR into one record per CDR3 protein. The sample carries 300,000 to 400,000 distinct CDR3 sequences, 9% to 15% recorded once. This sample was shared with a second study, whose subject was yellow fever vaccine responses in identical twins.

The origin of this receptor is a woman between 18 and 29 years old in good health. Material for sequencing was CD8+ T cells sorted from blood. This rearrangement joins TRBV11-2 to TRBJ2-7; D possibly corresponds to TRBD2 (7 bases). The CDR3 protein is CASLPSGEGPPGEQYF. The CDR3, as DNA: TGTGCCAGCCTCCCATCAGGGGAGGGGCCCCCAGGCGAGCAGTACTTC.